The 17 T cell receptor beta chains in this list originate from one sample, sequenced in a study of regulatory T cells in long-lasting Graves disease (dated by TCRdb to about 2021). What the time point label conveys for this sample: persistent/refractory GD, antithyroid drugs over 5 years with positive TRAb. RNA was extracted from PBMCs in TRIzol for both TCR sequencing and RNA sequencing. The method behind the library was multiplex PCR. The sample was run on an Illumina HiSeq 4000. TCR beta libraries were built with iRepertoire HTBI primers and Arm-PCR amplification of CDR3 regions. TCRdb applied fastp at Q25 and MiXCR to the public reads, then kept only in-frame beta chains. Rows are combined by CDR3 protein, so each entry shows the most common genes and DNA. The sample has a few hundred thousand distinct CDR3 sequences on record, about 25% of them singletons. Roughly 28% of the sample rests with the top ten.

The sample here was peripheral blood mononuclear cells (PBMCs), taken when the disease was refractory, from a patient treated with antithyroid drugs. The receptors stem from a female donor with Graves disease.

In its sample, this clonotype was seen many times. The chain combines TRBV2 with TRBJ1-4; no definite D call. The CDR3 spans 13 residues. Per germline, CDR1 SNHLY and CDR2 FYNNEI. With 7 bases removed from V and 8 bases from J, the gap between germline ends came to 14 bases. The CDR3 sequence is CASKERWREKLFF. CDR3 bases: TGTGCCAGCAAAGAGAGATGGAGGGAAAAACTGTTTTTT.

V is TRBV5-1 and J is TRBJ1-1, with TRBD1 as a possible D gene (5 bases). V lost 4 bases, J lost 0 bases, and 13 bases lay in between. The CDR3 sequence is 15 residues long. Germline CDR1 SGHRS, CDR2 YFSETQ. The DNA of the CDR3 is TGCGCCAGCAGCGTAACCGGGACGTTGAACACTGAAGCTTTCTTT. This codes for CASSVTGTLNTEAFF.

The chain employs TRBV9 and TRBJ2-3; D is undetermined. Germline assignment: CDR1 SGDLS and CDR2 YYNGEE. V shed 0 bases and J shed 4 bases, with 3 bases lying between them. The CDR3 runs to 12 residues. The CDR3 DNA is TGTGCCAGCAGCGTAGAGGCAGATACGCAGTATTTT. It encodes CASSVEADTQYF.

J is TRBJ1-6 and V is TRBV30; D gene uncertain. The length of the CDR3 is 11 residues. Trimming shortened V by 0 bases and J by 13 bases, and 7 bases separated the two germline ends. The germline CDR1 and CDR2 sequences are GTSNPN and SVGIG (reference sequence). The CDR3 protein is CAWSVGNPLHF. The DNA for the CDR3 is TGTGCCTGGAGTGTAGGAAACCCCCTCCACTTT.

The genes are TRBV24-1 and TRBJ2-2, with a weak D call TRBD1 (6 bases). Germline values: CDR1 KGHDR, CDR2 SFDVKD. CDR3 length equals 12 residues. V shed 12 bases and J shed 3 bases, with 10 bases lying between them. DNA of the CDR3: TGTGCCTCCAAGGGGGACACCGGGGAGCTGTTTTTT. It specifies CASKGDTGELFF.

This clonotype was seen only a few times. The V call is TRBV14, the J call TRBJ1-2; no reliable D call. Germline assignment: CDR1 SGHDN and CDR2 FVKESK. The CDR3 extends over 15 amino acids. With 4 bases removed from V and 2 bases from J, the gap between germline ends came to 14 bases. In nucleotides, the CDR3 is TGTGCCAGCAGCCGAGATCTGCGTAGCAACTATGGCTACACCTTC. It translates to CASSRDLRSNYGYTF.

This clonotype was detected only a few times. This chain links TRBV12-3 or TRBV12-4 with TRBJ1-6; tentative D call: TRBD1 (5 bases). The V end was cut by 6 bases, the J end by 9 bases, with 21 bases between. The CDR3 sequence is 16 residues long. The CDR3 DNA follows: TGTGCCAGCAGCCGACCTCTGGGGGGAATGGGTTCACCCCTCCACTTT. Protein product: CASSRPLGGMGSPLHF.

This clonotype was counted only a few times. The V call is TRBV12-3 or TRBV12-4, the J call TRBJ1-5; 7 bases are shared with TRBD1. V lost 5 bases to trimming and J lost 7 bases; unmatched junction nucleotides: 5. The CDR3 loop spans 13 amino acids. The CDR3 DNA is TGTGCCAGCAGTCCGGGACAGTCACAGCCCCAGCATTTT. It codes for CASSPGQSQPQHF.

This clonotype was seen only a few times. The chain uses TRBV20-1 and TRBJ1-5; possibly TRBD1 for D (6 bases). Germline CDR1 reads DFQATT; CDR2 reads SNEGSKA (reference sequence). Trimming cost V 3 bases and J 0 bases, with 15 bases left between them. The CDR3 has 16 residues. The CDR3 is CSARVTGADSNQPQHF. The CDR3, as DNA: TGCAGTGCTAGGGTGACAGGCGCCGATAGCAATCAGCCCCAGCATTTT.

The chain recombines TRBV10-3 with TRBJ2-7; D is possibly TRBD2 (5 bases). From germline, CDR1 is ENHRY and CDR2 SYGVKD. V gave up 0 bases and J gave up 6 bases, with 15 bases separating them. This CDR3 is 15 amino acids long. CDR3 bases: TGTGCCATCAGTGAGTCGCGTCTAGCAAGAGCCGAGCAGTACTTC. Translation: CAISESRLARAEQYF.

This clonotype was seen more than once but under ten times. The rearrangement joins TRBV5-1 to TRBJ1-1; 9 bases fit TRBD1. The CDR3 is 14 residues long. Per the germline V gene, CDR1 is SGHRS and CDR2 is YFSETQ. J was trimmed by 5 bases and V by 4 bases; bases with no gene match: 6. The chain's CDR3 is CASSKGQGRTEAFF. The CDR3 DNA sequence: TGCGCCAGCAGCAAAGGACAGGGGCGTACTGAAGCTTTCTTT.

Only a few counts were recorded for this clonotype. V and J are TRBV3-1 and TRBJ1-2; no clear D gene. Germline V gene data show CDR1 as LGHDT and CDR2 as YNNKEL (reference sequence). CDR3 length: 19 residues. V lost 0 bases, J lost 5 bases, and 25 bases lay in between. The CDR3 sequence is CASSQDPPGPRSLEYGYTF. The CDR3 DNA reads TGTGCCAGCAGCCAAGATCCCCCGGGCCCTCGGTCCTTAGAATATGGCTACACCTTC.

This clonotype was picked up a small number of times. The gene calls are TRBV7-9 and TRBJ2-7; 9 nucleotides match TRBD2. The J segment lost 6 bases and the V segment lost 3 bases, leaving 6 bases of the junction unmatched. The CDR3 is made up of 14 amino acids. Per the germline V gene, CDR1 is SEHNR and CDR2 is FQNEAQ (reference sequence). CDR3 amino acids: CASSFLSGSGEQYF. DNA for the CDR3: TGTGCCAGCAGCTTCCTTAGCGGGAGTGGCGAGCAGTACTTC.

This clonotype showed up just a few times. The gene calls are TRBV10-3 and TRBJ2-2; tentative D call: TRBD2 (6 bases). Between the trimmed V and J ends, which lost 0 bases and 0 bases, there was a span of 11 bases. The CDR3 length is 17 residues. The germline gives CDR1 ENHRY, CDR2 SYGVKD. The CDR3 DNA follows: TGTGCCATCAGTGAGTCGATGGGGGGAACGAACACCGGGGAGCTGTTTTTT. Protein product: CAISESMGGTNTGELFF.

This clonotype occurred many times. At one of its ends the junction is not consistent with the germline gene, which may arise from a read error. V gene TRBV5-1 combines with J gene TRBJ1-1; D is unclear. CDR3 length equals 14 residues. The V gene's germline CDR1 is SGHRS and CDR2 YFSETQ. CDR3 bases: TGTGCCAGCAGCCTTCGCGGGGAGAACACTGAAGCTTTCTTT. Its protein product is CASSLRGENTEAFF.

The J gene is TRBJ2-2, the V gene TRBV15; 9 bases are shared with TRBD2. Germline CDR1 is LNHNV and CDR2 is YYDKDF (reference sequence). CDR3 length: 18 residues. V shed 1 base, J shed 5 bases, and the junction held 11 bases outside the gene matches. CDR3 protein: CATSRVVLAGGPTGELFF. The CDR3 DNA is TGTGCCACCAGCAGAGTAGTGTTGGCGGGAGGGCCTACCGGGGAGCTGTTTTTT.

The rearrangement joins TRBV7-9 to TRBJ1-2, with 7 positions matching TRBD1. This CDR3 spans 12 amino acids. J gave up 7 bases and V 5 bases, and 4 bases lay outside the gene matches. Germline-derived CDR1 and CDR2 are SEHNR and FQNEAQ (reference sequence). CDR3 sequence (DNA): TGTGCCAGCAGCCAAGACAGGGCTGGCTACACCTTC. Translating it yields CASSQDRAGYTF.